These T cell receptor beta chains were read from a single sample in a study of beta chain features in type 1 diabetes. Profiling relied on immunoSEQ multiplex PCR, and the TCRdb table lists in-frame clones only, not all of them. In the table there are under 350,000 clones, around 25% of which are singletons. Material for sequencing was naive CD4+ T cells from blood. The receptors shown here come from a woman aged 25-40 years with type 1 diabetes. Both conserved end residues are trimmed from each CDR3. A D gene is named only where the DNA matches it firmly.

D | length | J | V | CDR3
TRBD2 | 13 | TRBJ2-1 | TRBV5-1 | ASSGTGTSENEQF
TRBD2 | 15 | TRBJ2-2 | TRBV5-1 | ASSLVGLAPNTGELF
- | 13 | TRBJ2-7 | TRBV28 | ASRSVDSFLYEQY
TRBD1 | 13 | TRBJ2-5 | TRBV10-3 | AISDPGQVGETQY
- | 11 | TRBJ2-1 | TRBV7-9 | ASRWEDGNEQF
- | 12 | TRBJ2-1 | TRBV7-3 | ASSFLRDSNEQF
- | 13 | TRBJ2-4 | TRBV5-1 | ASSLDGPGENIQY
- | 11 | TRBJ2-5 | TRBV5-1 | ASSLSPEETQY
TRBD1 | 11 | TRBJ1-2 | TRBV6-1 | ASSRQGEDGYT
- | 10 | TRBJ2-3 | TRBV9 | ASSLGTDTQY
TRBD1 | 12 | TRBJ1-1 | TRBV16 | ASSQSQGDTEAF
- | 11 | TRBJ1-5 | TRBV28 | ASSFGFHQPQH
- | 10 | TRBJ2-1 | TRBV7-9 | ASSLIADEQF
- | 12 | TRBJ1-5 | TRBV30 | AWSMSSSNQPQH
TRBD2 | 13 | TRBJ2-1 | TRBV18 | ASSPRLAGHNEQF
TRBD2 | 14 | TRBJ2-1 | TRBV30 | AWVDSGRTVESEQF
- | 9 | TRBJ2-5 | TRBV2 | ASMVEETQY
- | 11 | TRBJ1-1 | TRBV28 | ASSPHQNTEAF
TRBD2 | 14 | TRBJ2-3 | TRBV6-1 | ASSGWTSGSTDTQY
- | 13 | TRBJ1-2 | TRBV28 | ASRLTDSKFYGYT
- | 13 | TRBJ2-6 | TRBV7-8 | ASRLGGAGANVLT
TRBD2 | 16 | TRBJ2-5 | TRBV9 | ASSVGGLADSRGETQY
TRBD2 | 13 | TRBJ2-1 | TRBV4-1 | ASSQDPAGVSEQF
- | 15 | TRBJ1-2 | TRBV5-1 | ASSLGSLGTGDYGYT
- | 13 | TRBJ2-2 | TRBV5-4 | ASSVTGTSTGELF
TRBD2 | 13 | TRBJ2-1 | TRBV7-3 | ASSVTSGSYNEQF
TRBD2 | 15 | TRBJ2-5 | TRBV5-4 | ASSLGLAGVSGETQY
- | 13 | TRBJ2-1 | TRBV15 | ATSGLAGLYNEQF
TRBD2 | 17 | TRBJ2-2 | TRBV28 | ASSSSGLAGAGGTGELF
- | 11 | TRBJ2-7 | TRBV21-1 | ASSPTPGYEQY
TRBD2 | 12 | TRBJ2-5 | TRBV25-1 | ASSHWGGYETQY
TRBD1 | 12 | TRBJ2-3 | TRBV6-5 | ASSKGQGTDTQY
- | 12 | TRBJ1-3 | TRBV18 | ASSRRDSGNTIY
- | 13 | TRBJ1-1 | TRBV7-9 | ASSLVYQGGTEAF
TRBD1 | 13 | TRBJ1-3 | TRBV5-1 | ASSLQGVRGNTIY
- | 9 | TRBJ1-1 | TRBV29-1 | SVPTGDEAF
- | 11 | TRBJ2-5 | TRBV5-4 | ASSFWGRETQY
- | 9 | TRBJ2-1 | TRBV29-1 | SVVISDEQF
TRBD1 | 14 | TRBJ2-3 | TRBV9 | ASSSLGQGVTDTQY
- | 12 | TRBJ1-3 | TRBV7-2 | ASSSRSSGNTIY
- | 11 | TRBJ1-5 | TRBV11-2 | ASSFGTDQPQH
- | 12 | TRBJ2-6 | TRBV19 | ASSLQAGANVLT
- | 13 | TRBJ1-2 | TRBV5-1 | ASSLVGGTGYGYT
- | 12 | TRBJ2-2 | TRBV4-2 | ASSQGGRNGELF
- | 12 | TRBJ1-5 | TRBV29-1 | SVAGLQGVQPQH
TRBD1 | 13 | TRBJ1-5 | TRBV4-1 | ASSQTGDSHQPQH
- | 11 | TRBJ2-5 | TRBV29-1 | SWIRELGETQY
TRBD2 | 16 | TRBJ2-3 | TRBV29-1 | SGQGVPSGRASTDTQY
TRBD2 | 13 | TRBJ2-1 | TRBV6-5 | ASRIAGGTYNEQF
TRBD2 | 14 | TRBJ2-5 | TRBV7-3 | ASSPGSGRGQETQY
TRBD2 | 12 | TRBJ2-1 | TRBV19 | ASRSRDYYNEQF
TRBD2 | 12 | TRBJ2-3 | TRBV28 | ASALAGDADTQY
- | 11 | TRBJ1-1 | TRBV28 | ASSITLGTEAF
- | 11 | TRBJ1-1 | TRBV13 | ASSLAIYTEAF